The 7 T cell receptor beta chains in this list originate from one sample, sequenced in a study of control samples from healthy donors and cancer patients. Sequencing used immunoSEQ multiplex PCR; TCRdb keeps in-frame clones, though not all of them. The sample carries under 150,000 clones, roughly 91% recorded once. The sample taken for sequencing was PBMCs. Receptors originate from a man aged 50 or older with head and neck cancer.

This chain joins TRBV4-2 and TRBJ1-1; tentatively, D is TRBD1 (5 bases). The germline V and J ends were trimmed by 8 bases and 0 bases, with 19 bases remaining between them. The CDR3 extends over 16 amino acids. Germline-derived CDR1 and CDR2 are LGHNA and YNFKEQ. As DNA, the CDR3 is TGTGCCAGCGGGGCGGAGGGTAGACAGATGAACACTGAAGCTTTCTTT. Translation gives CASGAEGRQMNTEAFF.

This chain joins TRBV18 and TRBJ2-3, with 9 bases aligning to TRBD2. The CDR3 is 16 amino acids. V lost 5 bases, J lost 10 bases, and 16 bases stayed unmatched. Germline V lookup: CDR1 KGHSH, CDR2 LQKENI. CDR3 in DNA: TGTGCCAGCTCAAGGGAAGACAGCGGGGGGTCCGCGGCGCAGTATTTT. It is translated as CASSREDSGGSAAQYF.

The rearrangement uses TRBV18 and TRBJ1-1; 7 nucleotides agree with TRBD1. Germline CDR1 reads KGHSH; CDR2 reads LQKENI. Trimming removed 3 bases from V and 0 bases from J; junction bases left unmatched: 13. The CDR3 consists of 18 residues. CDR3 region: CASSPTFPGQLMNTEAFF. The CDR3 bases are TGTGCCAGCTCACCTACGTTTCCGGGACAGCTTATGAACACTGAAGCTTTCTTT.

This clone has more than one count but fewer than ten. This chain connects TRBV19 to TRBJ1-2; TRBD1 agrees at 7 bases. Germline CDR1 and CDR2: LNHDA and SQIVND (reference sequence). Losses at the gene ends were 1 base for V and 4 bases for J; bases not matched to a gene: 9. The CDR3 is made up of 16 amino acids. The CDR3 DNA sequence: TGTGCCAGTAGTATAGTGGTGGCAGGGGGTACCTATGGCTACACCTTC. Translating it yields CASSIVVAGGTYGYTF.

The chain recombines TRBV9 with TRBJ1-3; a possible D gene is TRBD1 (6 bases). CDR1 and CDR2 from the germline V gene are SGDLS and YYNGEE. V was shortened by 0 bases and J by 1 base, with 11 bases between the two germline ends. CDR3 length equals 16 residues. CDR3: CASSVGGGLSGNTIYF. The CDR3 DNA follows: TGTGCCAGCAGCGTAGGTGGGGGCTTATCTGGAAACACCATATATTTT.

The V call is TRBV5-4, the J call TRBJ1-1, with unresolved D. Deletions cut 0 bases from V and 6 bases from J, with 15 bases between. The CDR3 extends over 15 amino acids. The V gene's germline CDR1 is SGHNT and CDR2 YYREEE (reference sequence). This CDR3 reads CASSLDPPLSAEAFF. CDR3 in DNA: TGTGCCAGCAGCTTGGATCCCCCCCTCAGCGCTGAAGCTTTCTTT. The variable domain in full, with the rest retrieved from reference TRBV5-4 and TRBJ1-1, is ETGVTQSPTHLIKTRGQQVTLRCSSQSGHNTVSWYQQALGQGPQFIFQYYREEENGRGNFPPRFSGLQFPNYSSELNVNALELDDSALYLCASSLDPPLSAEAFFGQGTRLTVV.

The V and J genes are TRBV19 and TRBJ2-3; D unresolved. Trimming pared 6 bases from V and 2 bases from J, leaving 6 bases between. The CDR3 consists of 12 residues. The germline V gene has CDR1 LNHDA and CDR2 SQIVND (reference sequence). CDR3: CASSGPTDTQYF. As DNA, the CDR3 is TGTGCCAGTAGCGGCCCCACAGATACGCAGTATTTT.